Described below is a single T cell receptor (beta chain) sequence and its context. The PCR made use of 60 Vbeta and 13 Jbeta primers. Using immunoSEQ multiplex PCR, the repertoire was profiled, and TCRdb retains in-frame clones only, with some absent. The table includes 100,000 to 150,000 clones, around 73% detected once. This sample stems from a study of cytomegalovirus exposure and HLA in healthy donors. The CDR3 is made up of 15 amino acids. Germline V gene sequence: CDR1 SGHRS, CDR2 YFSETQ. V shed 0 bases and J 7 bases; nucleotides not matched to a gene: 5. This sequence was found in a female donor in good health and CMV-seronegative. V and J are TRBV5-1 and TRBJ2-1; 9 positions agree with TRBD1. The sample taken for sequencing was PBMCs. CDR3 nucleotides: TGCGCCAGCAGCTTGGACGGACAGGGGTCAAATGAGCAGTTCTTC. It codes for CASSLDGQGSNEQFF.